The T cell receptor beta chain described here comes from a study of response to subunit inactivated influenza vaccine. TCRdb reprocessed the RT-PCR reads with MiXCR, giving one entry per CDR3 protein. Of 650,000 to 700,000 distinct CDR3 sequences listed, less than 20% are singletons. This clonotype originated in a man aged 45-60 years who received an inactivated influenza vaccine. Source: PBMCs from blood, taken roughly 12 days after vaccination.

The CDR3 region has the DNA TGTGCCAGCAGCTCCCCTGGCAGACGGCAGCAGTTCTTC. Protein: CASSSPGRRQQFF. The chain carries TRBV7-2 and TRBJ2-1, with no clear D. Germline V lookup: CDR1 SGHTA, CDR2 FQGNSA. The CDR3 is 13 amino acids. The germline V and J ends were trimmed by 4 bases and 11 bases, with 15 bases remaining between them.